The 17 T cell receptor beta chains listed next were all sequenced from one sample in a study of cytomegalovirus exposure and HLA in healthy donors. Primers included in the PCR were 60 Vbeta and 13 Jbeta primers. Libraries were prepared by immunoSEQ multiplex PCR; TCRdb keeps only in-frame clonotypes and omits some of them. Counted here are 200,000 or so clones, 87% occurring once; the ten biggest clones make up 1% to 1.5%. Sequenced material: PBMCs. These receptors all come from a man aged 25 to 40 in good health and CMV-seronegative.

CDR3 sequence (DNA): TGCGCCAGCAGCCAAGATTGGCCAGCGCAAGGCAGTCAGCCCCAGCATTTT. This translates into CASSQDWPAQGSQPQHF. V and J are TRBV4-3 and TRBJ1-5; no definite D call. The CDR3 is made up of 17 amino acids. The V gene's germline CDR1 is LGHNA and CDR2 YSLEER. The V end lost 0 bases, the J end lost 6 bases, and 18 bases lay between the germline ends.

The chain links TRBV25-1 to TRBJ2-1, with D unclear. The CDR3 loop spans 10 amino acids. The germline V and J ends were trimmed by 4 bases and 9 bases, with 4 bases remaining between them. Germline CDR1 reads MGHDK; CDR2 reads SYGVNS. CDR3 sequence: CASSGGEQFF. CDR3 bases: TGTGCCAGCAGTGGAGGTGAGCAGTTCTTC.

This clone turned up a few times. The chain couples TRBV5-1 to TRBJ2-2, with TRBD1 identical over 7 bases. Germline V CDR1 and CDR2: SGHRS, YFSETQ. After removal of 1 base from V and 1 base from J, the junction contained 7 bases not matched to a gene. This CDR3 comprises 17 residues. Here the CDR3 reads CASSLMSRTGNTGELFF. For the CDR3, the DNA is TGCGCCAGCAGCTTGATGTCGAGGACAGGGAACACCGGGGAGCTGTTTTTT.

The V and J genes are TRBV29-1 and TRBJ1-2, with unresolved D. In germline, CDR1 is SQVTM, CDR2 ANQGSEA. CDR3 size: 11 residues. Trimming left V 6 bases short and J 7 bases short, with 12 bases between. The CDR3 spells CSVLRAGGYTF. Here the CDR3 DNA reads TGCAGCGTCTTACGAGCAGGTGGCTACACCTTC. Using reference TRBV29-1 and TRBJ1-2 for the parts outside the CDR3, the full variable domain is SAVISQKPSRDICQRGTSLTIQCQVDSQVTMMFWYRQQPGQSLTLIATANQGSEATYESGFVIDKFPISRPNLTFSTLTVSNMSPEDSSIYLCSVLRAGGYTFGSGTRLTVV.

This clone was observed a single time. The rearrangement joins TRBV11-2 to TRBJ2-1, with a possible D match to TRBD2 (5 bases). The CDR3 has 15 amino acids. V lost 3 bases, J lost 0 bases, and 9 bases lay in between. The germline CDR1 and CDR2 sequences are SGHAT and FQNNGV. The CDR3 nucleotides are TGTGCCAGCAGCTTTGCGGGCTCCTCCTACAATGAGCAGTTCTTC. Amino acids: CASSFAGSSYNEQFF.

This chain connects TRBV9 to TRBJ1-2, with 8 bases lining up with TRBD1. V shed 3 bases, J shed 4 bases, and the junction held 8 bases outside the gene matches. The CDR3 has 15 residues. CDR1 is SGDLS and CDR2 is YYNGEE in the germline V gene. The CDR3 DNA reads TGTGCCAGCAGCGCTCGGGACAGGAACCTCTATGGCTACACCTTC. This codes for CASSARDRNLYGYTF.

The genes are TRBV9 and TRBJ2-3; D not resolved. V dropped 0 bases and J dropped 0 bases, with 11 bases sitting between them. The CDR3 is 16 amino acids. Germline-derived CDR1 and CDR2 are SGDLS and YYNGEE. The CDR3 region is CASSVAWASSTDTQYF. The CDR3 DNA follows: TGTGCCAGCAGCGTAGCTTGGGCCTCTAGCACAGATACGCAGTATTTT.

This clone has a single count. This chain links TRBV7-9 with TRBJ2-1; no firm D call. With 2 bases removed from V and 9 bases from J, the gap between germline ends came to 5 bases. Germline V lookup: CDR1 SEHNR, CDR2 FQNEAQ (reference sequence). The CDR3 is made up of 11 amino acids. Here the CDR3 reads CASSLLAEQFF. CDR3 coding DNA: TGTGCCAGCAGCTTATTAGCTGAGCAGTTCTTC.

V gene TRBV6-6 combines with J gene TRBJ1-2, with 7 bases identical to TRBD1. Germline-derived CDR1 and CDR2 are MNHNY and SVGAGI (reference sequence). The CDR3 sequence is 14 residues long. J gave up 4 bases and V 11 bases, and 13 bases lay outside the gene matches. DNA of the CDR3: TGTGCCGGCGGTCGGGACAGCACTTCCTATGGCTACACCTTC. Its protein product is CAGGRDSTSYGYTF.

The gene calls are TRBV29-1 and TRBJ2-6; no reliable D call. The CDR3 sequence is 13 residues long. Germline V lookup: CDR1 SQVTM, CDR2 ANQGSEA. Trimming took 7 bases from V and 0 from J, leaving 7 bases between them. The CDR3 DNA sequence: TGCAGCGCTGGCCGCTCTGGGGCCAACGTCCTGACTTTC. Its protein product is CSAGRSGANVLTF.

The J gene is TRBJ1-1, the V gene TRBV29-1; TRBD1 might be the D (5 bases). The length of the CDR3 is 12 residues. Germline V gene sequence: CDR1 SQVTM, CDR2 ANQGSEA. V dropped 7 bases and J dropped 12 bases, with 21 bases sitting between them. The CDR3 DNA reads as TGCAGCGCATTGGACACGACAGTTGTGTCTTTCTTT. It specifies CSALDTTVVSFF. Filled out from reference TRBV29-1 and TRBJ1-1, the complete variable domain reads SAVISQKPSRDICQRGTSLTIQCQVDSQVTMMFWYRQQPGQSLTLIATANQGSEATYESGFVIDKFPISRPNLTFSTLTVSNMSPEDSSIYLCSALDTTVVSFFGQGTRLTVV.

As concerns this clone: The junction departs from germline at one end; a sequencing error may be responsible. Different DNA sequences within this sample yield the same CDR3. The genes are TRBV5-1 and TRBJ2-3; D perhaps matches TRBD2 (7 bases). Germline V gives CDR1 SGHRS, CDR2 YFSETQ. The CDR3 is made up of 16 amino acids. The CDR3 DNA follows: TGTGCCAGCAGCGCCCTGGGGGGGGGCATGCCAGATACGCAGTATTTT. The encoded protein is CASSALGGGMPDTQYF.

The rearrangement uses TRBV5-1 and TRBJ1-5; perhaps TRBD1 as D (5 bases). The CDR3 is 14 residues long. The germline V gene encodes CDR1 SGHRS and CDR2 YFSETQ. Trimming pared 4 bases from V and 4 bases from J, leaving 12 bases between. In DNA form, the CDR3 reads TGCGCCAGCAGCCCCCGCGGGGGGAATCAGCCCCAGCATTTT. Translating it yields CASSPRGGNQPQHF.

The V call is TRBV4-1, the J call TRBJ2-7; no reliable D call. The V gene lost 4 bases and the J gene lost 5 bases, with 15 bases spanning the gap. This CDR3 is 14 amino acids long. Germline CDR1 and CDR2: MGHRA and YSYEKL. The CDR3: CASSRSTVADEQYF. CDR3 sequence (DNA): TGCGCCAGCAGCCGAAGTACAGTGGCCGACGAGCAGTACTTC.

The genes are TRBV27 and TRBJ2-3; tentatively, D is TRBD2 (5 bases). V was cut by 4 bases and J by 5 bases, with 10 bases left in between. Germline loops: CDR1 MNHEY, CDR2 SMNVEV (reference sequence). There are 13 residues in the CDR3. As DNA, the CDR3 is TGTGCCAGCAGTTCCCGGGAACAAGATACGCAGTATTTT. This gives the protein CASSSREQDTQYF.

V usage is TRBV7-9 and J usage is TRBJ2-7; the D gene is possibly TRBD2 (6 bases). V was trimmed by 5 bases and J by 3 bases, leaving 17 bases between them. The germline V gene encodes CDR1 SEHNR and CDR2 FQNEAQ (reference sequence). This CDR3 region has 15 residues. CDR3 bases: TGTGCCAGCAGCCTCGGGGGTTCCAACCTCTACGAGCAGTACTTC. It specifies CASSLGGSNLYEQYF.

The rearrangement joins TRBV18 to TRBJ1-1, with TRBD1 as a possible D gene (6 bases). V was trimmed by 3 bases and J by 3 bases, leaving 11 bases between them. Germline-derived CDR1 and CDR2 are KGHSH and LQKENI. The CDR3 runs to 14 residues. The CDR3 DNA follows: TGTGCCAGCTCACCGGGACATCTTGACACTGAAGCTTTCTTT. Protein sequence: CASSPGHLDTEAFF.